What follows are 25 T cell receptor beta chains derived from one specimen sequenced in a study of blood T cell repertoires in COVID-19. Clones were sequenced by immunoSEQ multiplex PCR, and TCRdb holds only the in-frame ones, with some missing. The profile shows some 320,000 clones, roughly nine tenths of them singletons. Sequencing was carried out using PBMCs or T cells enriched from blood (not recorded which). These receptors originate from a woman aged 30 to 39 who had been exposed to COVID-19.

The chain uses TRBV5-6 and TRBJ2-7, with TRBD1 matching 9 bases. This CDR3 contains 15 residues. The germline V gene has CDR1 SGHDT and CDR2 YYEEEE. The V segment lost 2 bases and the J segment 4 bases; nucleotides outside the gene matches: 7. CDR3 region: CASSLSGTGLYEQYF. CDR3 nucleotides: TGTGCCAGCAGCTTAAGCGGGACAGGGTTGTACGAGCAGTACTTC.

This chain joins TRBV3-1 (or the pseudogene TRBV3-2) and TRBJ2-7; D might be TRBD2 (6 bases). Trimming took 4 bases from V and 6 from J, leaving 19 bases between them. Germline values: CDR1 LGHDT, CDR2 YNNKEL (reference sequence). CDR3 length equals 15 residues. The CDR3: CASSPIRGVDGEQYF. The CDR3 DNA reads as TGTGCCAGCAGCCCGATTCGCGGGGTGGACGGCGAGCAGTACTTC.

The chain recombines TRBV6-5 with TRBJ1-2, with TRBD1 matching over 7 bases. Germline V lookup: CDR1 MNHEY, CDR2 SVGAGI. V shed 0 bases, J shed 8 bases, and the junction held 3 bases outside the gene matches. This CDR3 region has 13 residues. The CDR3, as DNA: TGTGCCAGCAGTTACTCGACAGGGATCGGCTACACCTTC. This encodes CASSYSTGIGYTF.

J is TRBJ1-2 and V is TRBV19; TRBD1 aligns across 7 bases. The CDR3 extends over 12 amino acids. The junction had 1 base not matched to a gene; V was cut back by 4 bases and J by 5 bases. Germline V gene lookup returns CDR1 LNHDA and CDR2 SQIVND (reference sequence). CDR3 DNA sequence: TGTGCCAGTAGTACGACAGGGTATGGCTACACCTTC. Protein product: CASSTTGYGYTF. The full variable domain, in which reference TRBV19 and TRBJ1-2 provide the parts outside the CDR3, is DGGITQSPKYLFRKEGQNVTLSCEQNLNHDAMYWYRQDPGQGLRLIYYSQIVNDFQKGDIAEGYSVSREKKESFPLTVTSAQKNPTAFYLCASSTTGYGYTFGSGTRLTVV.

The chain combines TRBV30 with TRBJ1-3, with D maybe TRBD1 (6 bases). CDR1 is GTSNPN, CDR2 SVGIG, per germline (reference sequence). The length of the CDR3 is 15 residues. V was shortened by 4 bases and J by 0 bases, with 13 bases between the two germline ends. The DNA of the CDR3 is TGTGCCTGGAAAAGAGGGGGTTTCTCTGGAAACACCATATATTTT. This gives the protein CAWKRGGFSGNTIYF.

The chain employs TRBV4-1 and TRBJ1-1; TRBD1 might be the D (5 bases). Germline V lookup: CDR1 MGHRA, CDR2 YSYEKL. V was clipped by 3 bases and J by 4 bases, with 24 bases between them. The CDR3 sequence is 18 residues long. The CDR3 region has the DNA TGCGCCAGCAGCCAGGGGTTGAGGGGCGATTGGAGGGGCACTGAAGCTTTCTTT. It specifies CASSQGLRGDWRGTEAFF.

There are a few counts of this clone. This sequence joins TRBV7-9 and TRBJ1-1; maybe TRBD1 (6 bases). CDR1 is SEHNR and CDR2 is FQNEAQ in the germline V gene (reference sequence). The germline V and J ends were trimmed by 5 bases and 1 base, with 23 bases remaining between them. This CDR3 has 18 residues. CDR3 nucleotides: TGTGCCAGCAGCCACATCCGTTTTGTCAGGGGAACGAACACTGAAGCTTTCTTT. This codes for CASSHIRFVRGTNTEAFF.

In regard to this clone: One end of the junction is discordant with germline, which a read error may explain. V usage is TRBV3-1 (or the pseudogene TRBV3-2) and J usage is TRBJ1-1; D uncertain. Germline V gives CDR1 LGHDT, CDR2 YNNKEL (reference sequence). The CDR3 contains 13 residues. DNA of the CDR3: TGTGCCAGCAGCCAAGACCCCAAGAGTAGGAGTTGGTTT. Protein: CASSQDPKSRSWF.

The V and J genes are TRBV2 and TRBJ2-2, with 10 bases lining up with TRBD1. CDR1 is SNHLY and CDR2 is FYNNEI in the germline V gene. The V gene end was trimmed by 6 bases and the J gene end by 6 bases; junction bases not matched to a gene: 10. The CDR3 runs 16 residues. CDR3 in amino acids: CASSDVWDRGAGELFF. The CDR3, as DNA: TGTGCCAGCAGCGACGTTTGGGACAGGGGTGCCGGGGAGCTGTTTTTT. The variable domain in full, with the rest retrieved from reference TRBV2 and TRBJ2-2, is EPEVTQTPSHQVTQMGQEVILRCVPISNHLYFYWYRQILGQKVEFLVSFYNNEISEKSEIFDDQFSVERPDGSNFTLKIRSTKLEDSAMYFCASSDVWDRGAGELFFGEGSRLTVL.

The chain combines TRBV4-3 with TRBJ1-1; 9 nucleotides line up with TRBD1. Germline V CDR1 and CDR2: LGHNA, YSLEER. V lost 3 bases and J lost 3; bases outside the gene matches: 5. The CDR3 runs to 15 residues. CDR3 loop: CASSHGDRADTEAFF. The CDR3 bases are TGCGCCAGCAGCCATGGGGACAGGGCGGACACTGAAGCTTTCTTT.

The DNA for the CDR3 is TGTGCCAGCATCGAGGGGGGGGCCTACAATCAGCCCCAGCATTTT. The encoded protein is CASIEGGAYNQPQHF. This chain connects TRBV6-5 to TRBJ1-5, with a tentative D call TRBD1 (6 bases). The V gene's germline CDR1 is MNHEY and CDR2 SVGAGI. Trimming cost V 7 bases and J 3 bases, with 16 bases left between them. The CDR3 loop spans 15 amino acids.

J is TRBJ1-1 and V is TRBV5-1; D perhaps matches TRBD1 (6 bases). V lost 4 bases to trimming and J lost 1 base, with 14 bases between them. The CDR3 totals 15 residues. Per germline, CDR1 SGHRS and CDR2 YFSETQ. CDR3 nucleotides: TGCGCCAGCAGCCTGCGGTGGACAGAGAACACTGAAGCTTTCTTT. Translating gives CASSLRWTENTEAFF.

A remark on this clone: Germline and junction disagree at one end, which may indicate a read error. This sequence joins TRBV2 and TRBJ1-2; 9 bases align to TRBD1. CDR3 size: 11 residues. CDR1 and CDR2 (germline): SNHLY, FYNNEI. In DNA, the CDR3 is TGTGCCAGCAGTCCCCAGCGACAGGGGGCCTTC. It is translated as CASSPQRQGAF.

This CDR3 reads CASSEPGQTTPLHF. DNA of the CDR3: TGTGCCAGCAGTGAGCCGGGACAAACGACACCCCTCCACTTT. The chain has TRBV2 and TRBJ1-6; D perhaps matches TRBD1 (6 bases). Germline assignment: CDR1 SNHLY and CDR2 FYNNEI. Deletions cut 3 bases from V and 11 bases from J, with 14 bases between. The CDR3 is made up of 14 amino acids.

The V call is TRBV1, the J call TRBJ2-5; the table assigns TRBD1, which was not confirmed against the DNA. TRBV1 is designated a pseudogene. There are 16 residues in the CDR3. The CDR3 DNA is TGCACCAGCAGGCAAACGGGACAGACGTACCAAGAGACCCAGTACTTC. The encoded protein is CTSRQTGQTYQETQYF.

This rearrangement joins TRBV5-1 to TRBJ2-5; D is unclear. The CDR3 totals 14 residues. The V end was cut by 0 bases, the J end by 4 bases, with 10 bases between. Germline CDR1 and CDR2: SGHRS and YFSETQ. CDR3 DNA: TGCGCCAGCAGCTTGGAAGTTAGCTTAGAGACCCAGTACTTC. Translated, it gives CASSLEVSLETQYF.

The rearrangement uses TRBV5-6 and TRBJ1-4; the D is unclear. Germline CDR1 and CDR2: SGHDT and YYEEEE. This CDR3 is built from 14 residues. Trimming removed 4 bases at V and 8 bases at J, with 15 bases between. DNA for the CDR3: TGTGCCAGCAGCCCCAGGCCCTCCTCGGAAAAACTGTTTTTT. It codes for CASSPRPSSEKLFF. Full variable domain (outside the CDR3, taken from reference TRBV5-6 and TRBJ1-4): DAGVTQSPTHLIKTRGQQVTLRCSPKSGHDTVSWYQQALGQGPQFIFQYYEEEERQRGNFPDRFSGHQFPNYSSELNVNALLLGDSALYLCASSPRPSSEKLFFGSGTQLSVL.

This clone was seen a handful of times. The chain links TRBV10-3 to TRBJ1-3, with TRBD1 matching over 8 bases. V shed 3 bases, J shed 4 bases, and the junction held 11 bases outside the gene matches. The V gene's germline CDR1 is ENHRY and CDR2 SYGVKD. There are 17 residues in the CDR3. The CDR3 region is CAISEGVLQGAGNTIYF. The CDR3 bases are TGTGCCATCAGTGAAGGCGTTCTGCAGGGGGCGGGAAACACCATATATTTT.

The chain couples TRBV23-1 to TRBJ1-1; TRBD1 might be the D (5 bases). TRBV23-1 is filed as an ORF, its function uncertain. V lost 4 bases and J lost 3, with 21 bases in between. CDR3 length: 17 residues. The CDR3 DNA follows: TGCGCCAGCAGTCCCCCTCCCCCGCGGGACCGATACACTGAAGCTTTCTTT. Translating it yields CASSPPPPRDRYTEAFF.

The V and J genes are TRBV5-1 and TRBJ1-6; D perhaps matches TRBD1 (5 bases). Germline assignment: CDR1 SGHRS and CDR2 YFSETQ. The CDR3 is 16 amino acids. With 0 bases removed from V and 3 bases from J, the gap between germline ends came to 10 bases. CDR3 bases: TGCGCCAGCAGCTTGGTCGGGGGAGGCTATAATTCACCCCTCCACTTT. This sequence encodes CASSLVGGGYNSPLHF.

CDR3 region: CASSYSDRVVYGYTF. The CDR3 DNA reads TGTGCCAGCAGTTACTCCGACAGGGTGGTCTATGGCTACACCTTC. V usage is TRBV6-5 and J usage is TRBJ1-2, with 7 bases matching TRBD1. This CDR3 has 15 residues. V lost 0 bases to trimming and J lost 4 bases; unmatched junction nucleotides: 5. Germline V gives CDR1 MNHEY, CDR2 SVGAGI.

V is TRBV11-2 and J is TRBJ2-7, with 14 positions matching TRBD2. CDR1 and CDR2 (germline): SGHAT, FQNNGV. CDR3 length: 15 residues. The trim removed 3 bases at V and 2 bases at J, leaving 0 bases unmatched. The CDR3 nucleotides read TGTGCCAGCAGCTTGACTAGCGGGGGGGCCTACGAGCAGTACTTC. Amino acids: CASSLTSGGAYEQYF.

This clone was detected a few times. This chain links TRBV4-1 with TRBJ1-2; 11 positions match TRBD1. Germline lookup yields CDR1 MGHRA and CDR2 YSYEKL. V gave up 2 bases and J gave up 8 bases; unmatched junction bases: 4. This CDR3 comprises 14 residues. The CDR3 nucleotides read TGCGCCAGCAGCCAACGGACAGGGGGCGGAGGCTACACCTTC. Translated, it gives CASSQRTGGGGYTF.

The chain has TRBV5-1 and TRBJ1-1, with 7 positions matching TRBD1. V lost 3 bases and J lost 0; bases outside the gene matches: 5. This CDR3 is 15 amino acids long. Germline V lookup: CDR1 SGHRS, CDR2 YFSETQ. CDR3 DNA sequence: TGCGCCAGCAGCTCGGGACAGCCGATGAACACTGAAGCTTTCTTT. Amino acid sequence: CASSSGQPMNTEAFF.

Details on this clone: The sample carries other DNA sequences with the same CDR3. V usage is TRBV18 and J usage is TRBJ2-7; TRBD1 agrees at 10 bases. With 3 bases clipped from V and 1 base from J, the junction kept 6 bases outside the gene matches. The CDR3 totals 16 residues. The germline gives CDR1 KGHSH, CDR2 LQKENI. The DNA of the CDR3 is TGTGCCAGCTCACCCCTGGGACAGGGGAATTCCTACGAGCAGTACTTC. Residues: CASSPLGQGNSYEQYF.